Sequencing of this TCR beta chain was carried out in a study of control samples from healthy donors and cancer patients. The CDR3 has 15 residues. The germline V and J ends were trimmed by 0 bases and 10 bases, with 18 bases remaining between them. Per the germline V gene, CDR1 is SGHAT and CDR2 is FQNNGV. Clones were sequenced by immunoSEQ multiplex PCR, and TCRdb holds only the in-frame ones, with some missing. Of about 96,000 clones in the sample, roughly 93% were seen once. This clonotype was sampled from a man younger than 35 in good health. The rearrangement links TRBV11-2 to TRBJ1-1; D is uncertain. Specimen: blood. CDR3: CASSLDHSTSSGAFF. The CDR3 DNA sequence: TGTGCCAGCAGCTTAGATCATTCGACCTCCTCGGGAGCTTTCTTT.